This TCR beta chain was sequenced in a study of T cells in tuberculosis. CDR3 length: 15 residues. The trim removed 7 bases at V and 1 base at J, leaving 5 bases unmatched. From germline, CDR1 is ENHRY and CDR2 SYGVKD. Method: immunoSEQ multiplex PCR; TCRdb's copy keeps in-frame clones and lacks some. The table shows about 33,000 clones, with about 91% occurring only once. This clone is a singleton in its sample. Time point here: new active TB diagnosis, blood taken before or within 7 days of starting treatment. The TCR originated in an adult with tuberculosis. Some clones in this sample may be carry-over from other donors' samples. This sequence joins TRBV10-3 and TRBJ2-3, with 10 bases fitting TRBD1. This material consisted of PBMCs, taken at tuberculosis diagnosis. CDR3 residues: CAITPGQGRTDTQYF. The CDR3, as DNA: TGTGCCATCACCCCGGGACAGGGGCGCACAGATACGCAGTATTTT.